The 5 T cell receptor beta chains presented below share a single source sample, sequenced in a study of cytomegalovirus exposure and HLA in healthy donors. Vbeta (60) and Jbeta (13) primers were used in the PCR. The repertoire was sequenced with immunoSEQ multiplex PCR; TCRdb's copy has only in-frame clones and lacks some. The sample consists of approximately 170,000 clones, about 63% of them appearing once. The material sequenced was PBMCs. Source of these receptors: a woman in her forties in good health and CMV-seropositive.

This clone was picked up a small number of times. The chain combines TRBV27 with TRBJ2-5, with TRBD2 matching 9 bases. The better agreement between TRBJ2-7 and the DNA end casts doubt on the J call. From germline, CDR1 is MNHEY and CDR2 SMNVEV (reference sequence). The CDR3 is made up of 14 amino acids. The CDR3 nucleotides read TGTGCCAGCAGCAAAGGACTAGCGAGCGACGAGCAGTACTTC. Translation: CASSKGLASDEQYF.

This chain uses TRBV19 with TRBJ2-7, with D possibly TRBD1 on 5 matching bases. Between the trimmed V and J ends, which lost 5 bases and 7 bases, there was a span of 15 bases. This CDR3 has 13 residues. Per the germline V gene, CDR1 is LNHDA and CDR2 is SQIVND (reference sequence). The CDR3 DNA reads TGTGCCAGTAGTGCCACAGGTTTTGGGGAGCAGTACTTC. This gives the protein CASSATGFGEQYF.

The chain recombines TRBV7-3 with TRBJ2-7; TRBD1 aligns across 7 bases. The CDR3 totals 16 residues. The ends lost 3 bases at V and 5 bases at J; junction bases unmatched: 13. Germline-derived CDR1 and CDR2 are SGHTA and FQGTGA. CDR3 in DNA: TGTGCCAGCAGCTTGCAGGGGACAGCCACTGGCCACGAGCAGTACTTC. Its protein product is CASSLQGTATGHEQYF.

V is TRBV14 and J is TRBJ2-1; 8 bases map to TRBD2. This CDR3 is built from 15 residues. Germline assignment: CDR1 SGHDN and CDR2 FVKESK. With 4 bases clipped from V and 2 bases from J, the junction kept 4 bases outside the gene matches. The CDR3 sequence: CASSLLAAAYNEQFF. CDR3 sequence (DNA): TGTGCCAGCAGCCTACTAGCGGCTGCCTACAATGAGCAGTTCTTC.

The CDR3 coding sequence is TGTGCCAGCAGCGTAGGTAGCGGGAGATGCGAGCAGTACTTC. Its translation: CASSVGSGRCEQYF. The V and J genes are TRBV9 and TRBJ2-7, with TRBD2 matching 9 bases. The J segment lost 6 bases and the V segment lost 0 bases, leaving 4 bases of the junction unmatched. The CDR3 length is 14 residues. Germline loops: CDR1 SGDLS, CDR2 YYNGEE.